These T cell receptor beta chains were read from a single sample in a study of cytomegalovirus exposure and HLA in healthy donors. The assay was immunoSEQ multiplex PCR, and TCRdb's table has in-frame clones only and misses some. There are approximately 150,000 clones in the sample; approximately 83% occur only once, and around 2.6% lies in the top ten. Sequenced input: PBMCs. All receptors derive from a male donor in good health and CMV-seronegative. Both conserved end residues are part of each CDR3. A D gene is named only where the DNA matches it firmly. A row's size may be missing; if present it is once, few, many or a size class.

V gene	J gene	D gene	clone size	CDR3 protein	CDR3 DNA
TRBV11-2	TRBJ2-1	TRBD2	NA	CASSPSGSGDNEQFF	TGTGCCAGCAGCCCTAGCGGGAGCGGGGACAATGAGCAGTTCTTC
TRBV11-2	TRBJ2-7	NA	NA	CASSLDHGLADRVYEQYF	TGTGCCAGCAGCTTAGATCATGGGCTGGCAGATCGCGTCTACGAGCAGTACTTC
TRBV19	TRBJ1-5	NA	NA	CASITGVGQPQHF	TGTGCCAGTATAACGGGGGTTGGTCAGCCCCAGCATTTT
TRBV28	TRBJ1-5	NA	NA	CASRGGLGQPQHF	TGTGCCAGCAGGGGGGGGTTGGGTCAGCCCCAGCATTTT
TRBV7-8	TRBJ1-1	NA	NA	CASSLGRLRSEAFF	TGTGCCAGCAGCTTAGGCCGACTAAGGAGCGAAGCTTTCTTT
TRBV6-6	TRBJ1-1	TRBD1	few	CASSLTGANTEAFF	TGTGCCAGCAGTTTGACAGGGGCCAACACTGAAGCTTTCTTT
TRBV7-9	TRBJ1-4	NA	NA	CASSLFSAINEKLFF	TGTGCCAGCAGCTTATTTTCAGCGATAAATGAAAAACTGTTTTTT
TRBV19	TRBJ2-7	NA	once	CASSMGHPSYEQYF	TGTGCCAGTAGTATGGGACACCCCTCCTACGAGCAGTACTTC
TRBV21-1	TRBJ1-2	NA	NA	CASSKFGGTGGLFGYTF	TGTGCCAGCAGCAAATTCGGGGGGACAGGGGGCCTGTTTGGCTACACCTTC
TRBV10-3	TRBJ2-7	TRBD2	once	CAMSQGMGGVSEQYF	TGTGCCATGTCCCAAGGAATGGGAGGGGTCTCCGAGCAGTACTTC
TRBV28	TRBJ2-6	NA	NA	CASRRTVTRGSGANVLTF	TGTGCCAGCAGGCGTACAGTAACCCGAGGGTCCGGGGCCAACGTCCTGACTTTC
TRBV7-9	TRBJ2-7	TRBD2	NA	CASSLGGGEQYF	TGTGCCAGCAGCTTAGGCGGGGGGGAGCAGTACTTC
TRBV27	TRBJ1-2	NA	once	CASSTSPQGFGGYTF	TGTGCCAGCAGTACCTCCCCGCAGGGGTTTGGTGGCTACACCTTC
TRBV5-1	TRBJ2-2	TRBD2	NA	CASSLGSSGSTGELFF	TGCGCCAGCAGCTTGGGGTCTAGCGGAAGCACCGGGGAGCTGTTTTTT
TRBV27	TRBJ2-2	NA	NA	CASSSGVKAGELFF	TGTGCCAGCAGTTCGGGTGTTAAGGCCGGGGAGCTGTTTTTT
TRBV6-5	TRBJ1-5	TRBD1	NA	CASSSGTGGSQPQHF	TGTGCCAGCAGTTCCGGGACAGGGGGTTCTCAGCCCCAGCATTTT
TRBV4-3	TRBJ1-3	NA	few	CASSQSISWSTIYF	TGCGCCAGCAGCCAGAGTATTTCTTGGAGCACCATATATTTT
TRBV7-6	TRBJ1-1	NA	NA	CASSLGHLNTEAFF	TGTGCCAGCAGCTTAGGCCACCTAAACACTGAAGCTTTCTTT
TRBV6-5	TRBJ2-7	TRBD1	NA	CASTTGGRTYEQYF	TGTGCCAGCACCACAGGGGGGAGAACCTACGAGCAGTACTTC
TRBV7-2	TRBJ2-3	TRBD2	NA	CASSLARGLADTQYF	TGTGCCAGCAGCTTAGCGCGGGGACTAGCGGATACGCAGTATTTT
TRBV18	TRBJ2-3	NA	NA	CASSPPGQGTDTQYF	TGTGCCAGCTCACCACCGGGGCAGGGCACAGATACGCAGTATTTT
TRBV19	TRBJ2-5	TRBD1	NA	CASSARQGGNQETQYF	TGTGCCAGTAGTGCCAGACAGGGGGGGAACCAAGAGACCCAGTACTTC
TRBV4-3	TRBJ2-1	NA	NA	CASSQGAEQFF	TGCGCCAGCAGCCAAGGGGCAGAGCAGTTCTTC
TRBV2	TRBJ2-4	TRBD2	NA	CASSGLAGAKNIQYF	TGTGCCAGCAGTGGCCTAGCGGGAGCCAAAAACATTCAGTACTTC
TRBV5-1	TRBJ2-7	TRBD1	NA	CASSSLGLGTGAGEQYF	TGCGCCAGCAGCTCCCTTGGACTCGGGACAGGCGCGGGGGAGCAGTACTTC
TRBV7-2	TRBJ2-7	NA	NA	CASSLTKYEQYF	TGTGCCAGCAGCTTGACTAAGTACGAGCAGTACTTC
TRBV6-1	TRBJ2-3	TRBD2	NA	CASSGGGGRSTDTQYF	TGTGCCAGCAGTGGGGGCGGCGGGAGGTCAACAGATACGCAGTATTTT
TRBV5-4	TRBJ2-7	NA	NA	CASSLGPGRKLYEQYF	TGTGCCAGCAGCTTGGGACCTGGCCGGAAACTATACGAGCAGTACTTC
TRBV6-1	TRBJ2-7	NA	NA	CASIYGSREQYF	TGTGCCAGCATATACGGGTCCCGCGAGCAGTACTTC
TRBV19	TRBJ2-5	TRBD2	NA	CASSIGTSGAKETQYF	TGTGCCAGTAGTATCGGAACTAGCGGGGCCAAAGAGACCCAGTACTTC
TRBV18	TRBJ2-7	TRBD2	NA	CASSPRTSGSYEQYF	TGTGCCAGCTCACCGAGGACTAGCGGGTCCTACGAGCAGTACTTC
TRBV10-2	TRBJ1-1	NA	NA	CASSDLQGGVAEAFF	TGCGCCAGCAGTGATTTACAGGGAGGGGTCGCTGAAGCTTTCTTT
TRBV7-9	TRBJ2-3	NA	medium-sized	CASRAGTDTQYF	TGTGCCAGCAGGGCCGGGACTGATACGCAGTATTTT
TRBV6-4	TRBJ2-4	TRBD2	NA	CAGIAGSLNIQYF	TGTGCCGGGATAGCGGGATCTTTAAACATTCAGTACTTC
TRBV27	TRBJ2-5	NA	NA	CASSSQGVSETQYF	TGTGCCAGCAGTTCCCAAGGGGTGTCGGAGACCCAGTACTTC
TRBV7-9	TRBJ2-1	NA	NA	CASSLALASTYNEQFF	TGTGCCAGCAGCTTGGCCCTAGCGTCAACCTACAATGAGCAGTTCTTC
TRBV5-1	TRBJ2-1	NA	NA	CASSLEINNEQFF	TGCGCCAGCAGCTTGGAAATCAACAATGAGCAGTTCTTC
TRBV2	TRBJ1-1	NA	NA	CASSVQWNTEAFF	TGTGCCAGCAGTGTGCAGTGGAACACTGAAGCTTTCTTT
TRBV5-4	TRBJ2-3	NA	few	CASSLARDTQYF	TGTGCCAGCAGCTTGGCCCGGGATACGCAGTATTTT
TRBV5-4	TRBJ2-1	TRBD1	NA	CASSLAGTGSYNEQFF	TGTGCCAGCAGCTTAGCCGGGACAGGGTCCTACAATGAGCAGTTCTTC
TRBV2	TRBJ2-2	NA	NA	CASSLNTGELFF	TGTGCCAGCAGTTTAAACACCGGGGAGCTGTTTTTT
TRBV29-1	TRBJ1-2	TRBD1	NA	CSIREGAQGHGYTF	TGCAGCATACGTGAGGGGGCCCAAGGACATGGCTACACCTTC
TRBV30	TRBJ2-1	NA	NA	CAWSTGHLSSYNEQFF	TGTGCCTGGAGTACCGGACACCTAAGCTCCTACAATGAGCAGTTCTTC
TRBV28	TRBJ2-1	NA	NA	CASSLYRVYNEQFF	TGTGCCAGCAGTTTGTACAGGGTCTACAATGAGCAGTTCTTC
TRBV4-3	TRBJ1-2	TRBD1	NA	CASSLEDRAGGYTF	TGCGCCAGCAGCCTTGAGGACAGGGCGGGTGGCTACACCTTC
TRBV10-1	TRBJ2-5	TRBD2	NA	CASSAGGARETQYF	TGCGCCAGCAGTGCGGGGGGGGCCCGGGAGACCCAGTACTTC
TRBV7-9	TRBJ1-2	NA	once	CASSLEVIADGYTF	TGTGCCAGCAGCTTAGAGGTCATAGCCGATGGCTACACCTTC
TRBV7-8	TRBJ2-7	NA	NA	CASSLSRRGYEQYF	TGTGCCAGCAGCTTATCGCGCAGGGGCTACGAGCAGTACTTC
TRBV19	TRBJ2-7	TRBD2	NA	CASSAGGPRQYF	TGTGCCAGTTCAGCGGGAGGGCCCCGGCAGTACTTC
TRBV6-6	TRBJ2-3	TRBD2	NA	CASSYLLAGGSDTQYF	TGTGCCAGCAGTTACCTACTAGCGGGAGGAAGTGATACGCAGTATTTT
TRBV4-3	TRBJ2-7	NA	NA	CASSHPLGSFRSYEQYF	TGCGCCAGCAGCCACCCACTAGGCTCATTTAGGTCCTACGAGCAGTACTTC
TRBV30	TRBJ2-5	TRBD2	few	CAWTISGVKETQYF	TGTGCCTGGACGATTAGCGGGGTAAAAGAGACCCAGTACTTC
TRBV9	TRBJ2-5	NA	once	CASSVEWRLPPLQETQYF	TGTGCCAGCAGCGTAGAGTGGAGGCTACCTCCACTACAAGAGACCCAGTACTTC
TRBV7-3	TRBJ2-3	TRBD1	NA	CASFDRGLTDTQYF	TGTGCCAGCTTCGACAGGGGGCTTACAGATACGCAGTATTTT
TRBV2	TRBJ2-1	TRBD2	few	CASQGREVRDEQFF	TGTGCCAGCCAGGGACGGGAGGTTCGCGATGAGCAGTTCTTC
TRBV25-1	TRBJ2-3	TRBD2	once	CASSATSGSSDTQYF	TGTGCCAGCAGTGCGACTAGCGGGAGTTCAGATACGCAGTATTTT
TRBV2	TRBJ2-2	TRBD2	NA	CASSEGTSGRTNTGELFF	TGTGCCAGCAGTGAAGGGACTAGCGGGAGGACGAACACCGGGGAGCTGTTTTTT
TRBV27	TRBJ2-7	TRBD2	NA	CASRSLAGGREQYF	TGTGCCAGCAGGTCGCTAGCGGGAGGGCGCGAGCAGTACTTC